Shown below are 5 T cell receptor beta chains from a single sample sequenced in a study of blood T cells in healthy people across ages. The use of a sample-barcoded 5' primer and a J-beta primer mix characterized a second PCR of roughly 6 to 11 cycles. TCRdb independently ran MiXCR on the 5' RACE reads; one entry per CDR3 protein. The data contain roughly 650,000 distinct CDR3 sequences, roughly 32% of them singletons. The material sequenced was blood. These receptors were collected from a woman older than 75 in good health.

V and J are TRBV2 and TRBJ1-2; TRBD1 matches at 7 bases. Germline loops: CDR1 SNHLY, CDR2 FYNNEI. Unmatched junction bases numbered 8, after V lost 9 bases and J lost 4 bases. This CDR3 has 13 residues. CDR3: CARRITGAYGYTF. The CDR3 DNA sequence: TGTGCCAGACGAATCACAGGGGCCTATGGCTACACCTTC.

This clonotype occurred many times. The CDR3 region is CASSSPGFTQETQYF. The DNA of the CDR3 is TGTGCCAGCAGCTCCCCGGGATTCACCCAAGAGACCCAGTACTTC. The V gene is TRBV7-9, the J gene TRBJ2-5, with D maybe TRBD2 (5 bases). Germline V gives CDR1 SEHNR, CDR2 FQNEAQ (reference sequence). Trimming left V 4 bases short and J 1 base short, with 13 bases between. This CDR3 has 15 amino acids.

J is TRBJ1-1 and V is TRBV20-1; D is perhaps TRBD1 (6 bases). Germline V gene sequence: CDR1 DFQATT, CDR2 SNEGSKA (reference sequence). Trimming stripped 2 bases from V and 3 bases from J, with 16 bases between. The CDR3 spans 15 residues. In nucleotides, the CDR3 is TGCAGTGCTAGATTGGCGGGGGCCGGCGACACTGAAGCTTTCTTT. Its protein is CSARLAGAGDTEAFF.

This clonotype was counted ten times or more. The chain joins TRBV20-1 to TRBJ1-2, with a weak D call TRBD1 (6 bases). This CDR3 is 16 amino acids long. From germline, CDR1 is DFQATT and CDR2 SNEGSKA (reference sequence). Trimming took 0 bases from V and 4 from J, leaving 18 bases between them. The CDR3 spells CSARDPRAGASYGYTF. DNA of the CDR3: TGCAGTGCTAGAGATCCCCGGGCAGGGGCATCCTATGGCTACACCTTC.

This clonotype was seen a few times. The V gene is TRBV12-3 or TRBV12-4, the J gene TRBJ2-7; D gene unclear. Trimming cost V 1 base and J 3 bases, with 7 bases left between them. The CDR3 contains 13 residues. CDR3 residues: CASSLGAGYEQYF. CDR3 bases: TGTGCCAGCAGTTTAGGGGCCGGCTACGAGCAGTACTTC.